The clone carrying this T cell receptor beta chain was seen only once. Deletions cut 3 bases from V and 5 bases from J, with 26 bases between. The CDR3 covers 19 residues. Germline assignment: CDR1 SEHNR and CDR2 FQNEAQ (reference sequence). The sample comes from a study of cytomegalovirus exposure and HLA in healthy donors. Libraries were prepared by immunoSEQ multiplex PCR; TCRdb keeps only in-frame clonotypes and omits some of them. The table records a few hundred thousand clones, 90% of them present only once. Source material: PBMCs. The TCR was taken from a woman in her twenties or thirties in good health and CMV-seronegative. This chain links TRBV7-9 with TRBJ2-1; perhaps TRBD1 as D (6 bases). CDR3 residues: CASSLLRRQVGFMDNEQFF. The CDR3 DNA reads TGTGCCAGCAGCTTGTTGAGGAGACAGGTTGGTTTTATGGACAATGAGCAGTTCTTC.